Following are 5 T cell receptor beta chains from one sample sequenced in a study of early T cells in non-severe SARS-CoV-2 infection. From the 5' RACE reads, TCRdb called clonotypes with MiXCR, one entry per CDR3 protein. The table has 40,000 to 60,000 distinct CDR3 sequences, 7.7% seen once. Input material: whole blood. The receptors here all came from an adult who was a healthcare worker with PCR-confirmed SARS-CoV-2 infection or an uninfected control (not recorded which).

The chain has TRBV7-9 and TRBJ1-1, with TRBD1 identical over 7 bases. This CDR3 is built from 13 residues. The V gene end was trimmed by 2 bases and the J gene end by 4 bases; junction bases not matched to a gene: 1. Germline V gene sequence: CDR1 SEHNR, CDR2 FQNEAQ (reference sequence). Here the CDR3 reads CASSLRQGTEAFF. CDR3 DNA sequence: TGTGCCAGCAGCTTACGACAGGGCACTGAAGCTTTCTTT. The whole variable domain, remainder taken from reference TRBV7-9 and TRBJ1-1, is DTGVSQNPRHKITKRGQNVTFRCDPISEHNRLYWYRQTLGQGPEFLTYFQNEAQLEKSRLLSDRFSAERPKGSFSTLEIQRTEQGDSAMYLCASSLRQGTEAFFGQGTRLTVV.

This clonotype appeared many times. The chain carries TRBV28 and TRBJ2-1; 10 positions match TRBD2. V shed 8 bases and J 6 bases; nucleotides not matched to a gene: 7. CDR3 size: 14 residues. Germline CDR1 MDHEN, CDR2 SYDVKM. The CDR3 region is CASHPSGGLNEQFF. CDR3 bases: TGTGCCAGCCACCCTAGCGGGGGCCTCAATGAGCAGTTCTTC.

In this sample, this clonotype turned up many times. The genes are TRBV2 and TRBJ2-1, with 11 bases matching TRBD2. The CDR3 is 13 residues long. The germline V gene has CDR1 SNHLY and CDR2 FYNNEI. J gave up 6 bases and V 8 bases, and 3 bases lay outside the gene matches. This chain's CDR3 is CASPLAGGNEQFF. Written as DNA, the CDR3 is TGTGCCAGCCCCCTAGCGGGGGGCAATGAGCAGTTCTTC.

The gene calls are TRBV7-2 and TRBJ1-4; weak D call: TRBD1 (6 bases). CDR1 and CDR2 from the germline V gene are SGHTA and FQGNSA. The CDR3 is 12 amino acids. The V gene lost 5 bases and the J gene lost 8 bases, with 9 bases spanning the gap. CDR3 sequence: CASSSGTEKLFF. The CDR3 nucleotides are TGTGCCAGCAGCAGCGGGACAGAAAAACTGTTTTTT.

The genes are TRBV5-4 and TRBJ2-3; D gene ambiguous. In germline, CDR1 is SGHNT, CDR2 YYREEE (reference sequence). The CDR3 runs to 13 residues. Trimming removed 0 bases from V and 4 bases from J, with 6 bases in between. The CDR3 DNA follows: TGTGCCAGCAGCTTGGTGGCCGCAGATACGCAGTATTTT. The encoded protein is CASSLVAADTQYF.